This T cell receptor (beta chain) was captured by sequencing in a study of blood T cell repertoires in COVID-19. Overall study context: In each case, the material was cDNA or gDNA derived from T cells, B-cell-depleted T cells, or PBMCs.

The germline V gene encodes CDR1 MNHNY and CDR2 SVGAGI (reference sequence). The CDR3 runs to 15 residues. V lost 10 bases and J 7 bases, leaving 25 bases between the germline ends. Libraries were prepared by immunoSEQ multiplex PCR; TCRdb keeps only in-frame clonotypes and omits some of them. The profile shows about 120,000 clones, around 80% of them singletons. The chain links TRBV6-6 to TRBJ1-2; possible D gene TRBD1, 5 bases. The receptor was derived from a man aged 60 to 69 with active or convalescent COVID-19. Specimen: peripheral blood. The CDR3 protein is CATNRGGGPVGGYTF. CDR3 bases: TGTGCCACCAACCGGGGGGGAGGGCCCGTAGGTGGCTACACCTTC.